Below are 13 T cell receptor beta chains sequenced from a single sample in a study of T cells after yellow fever vaccination. TCRdb analysed the 5' RACE reads with MiXCR anew, one entry per CDR3 protein. This table has over 65,000 distinct CDR3 sequences, about an eighth appearing once. Material: CD8+ T cells not binding an NS4B(214-222) dextramer, sorted from PBMCs, obtained more than 20 days after the first yellow fever vaccination. The receptors here all came from a young man who received the YFV17D yellow fever vaccine.

A few counts support this clonotype. V and J are TRBV11-2 and TRBJ2-3; D gene ambiguous. Germline CDR1 reads SGHAT; CDR2 reads FQNNGV. Trimming removed 3 bases at V and 4 bases at J, with 14 bases between. This CDR3 has 15 amino acids. CDR3 DNA: TGTGCCAGCAGCTTTCCACCTTTTGAGGCAGATACGCAGTATTTT. Its translation is CASSFPPFEADTQYF.

The V and J genes are TRBV6-1 and TRBJ2-5; D might be TRBD1 (5 bases). CDR1 is MNHNS and CDR2 is SASEGT in the germline V gene. V was shortened by 6 bases and J by 4 bases, with 12 bases between the two germline ends. CDR3 length: 13 amino acids. The CDR3 DNA reads as TGTGCCAGCAGATCAGGGTATGCAGAGACCCAGTACTTC. It is translated as CASRSGYAETQYF.

This clonotype was counted between two and nine times. The chain joins TRBV27 to TRBJ2-7; D call uncertain. The CDR3 contains 14 residues. In germline, CDR1 is MNHEY, CDR2 SMNVEV (reference sequence). Trimming shortened V by 4 bases and J by 5 bases, and 15 bases separated the two germline ends. This CDR3 reads CASSYREVCHEQYV. The CDR3 bases are TGTGCCAGCAGTTACCGCGAGGTTTGCCACGAGCAGTACGTC.

This clonotype was seen a few times. The chain employs TRBV5-1 and TRBJ2-2, with 7 bases lining up with TRBD1. V dropped 4 bases and J dropped 1; count of bases not matched to a gene: 7. The CDR3 totals 16 residues. Per the germline V gene, CDR1 is SGHRS and CDR2 is YFSETQ. The CDR3 DNA follows: TGCGCCAGCAGCACGCCGACAGGGAGGAACACCGGGGAGCTGTTTTTT. It is translated as CASSTPTGRNTGELFF.

The CDR3 bases are TGTGCCAGCAGTTTGATCGGGACAGGTCGGATAGATCAAGAACGAGATAACTATGGCTACACCTTC. This translates into CASSLIGTGRIDQERDNYGYTF. The V call is TRBV27, the J call TRBJ1-2, with 8 bases matching TRBD1. The CDR3 runs to 22 residues. V lost 3 bases to trimming and J lost 1 base; unmatched junction nucleotides: 25. Germline V lookup: CDR1 MNHEY, CDR2 SMNVEV (reference sequence).

The V and J genes are TRBV6-1 and TRBJ2-2; 10 bases map to TRBD1. CDR3 length: 16 residues. V gave up 4 bases and J gave up 4 bases; unmatched junction bases: 6. Per germline, CDR1 MNHNS and CDR2 SASEGT. The CDR3: CASSGDRGYSTGELFF. The CDR3 nucleotides are TGTGCCAGCAGTGGGGACAGGGGCTATAGCACCGGGGAGCTGTTTTTT.

The CDR3 DNA reads TGTGCCAGCACGCAGGGAGGACTTGACGAGCAGTACTTC. As protein: CASTQGGLDEQYF. The chain joins TRBV7-6 to TRBJ2-7, with D possibly matching TRBD2 (6 bases). Trimming shortened V by 7 bases and J by 5 bases, and 15 bases separated the two germline ends. The CDR3 totals 13 residues. The V gene's germline CDR1 is SGHVS and CDR2 FNYEAQ. The variable domain in full, completed from reference TRBV7-6 and TRBJ2-7, reads GAGVSQSPRYKVTKRGQDVALRCDPISGHVSLYWYRQALGQGPEFLTYFNYEAQQDKSGLPNDRFSAERPEGSISTLTIQRTEQRDSAMYRCASTQGGLDEQYFGPGTRLTVT.

In its sample, this clonotype was seen a few times. This chain connects TRBV18 to TRBJ2-7; 7 positions agree with TRBD1. Germline values: CDR1 KGHSH, CDR2 LQKENI. The CDR3 has 14 amino acids. V was clipped by 4 bases and J by 3 bases; unmatched bases: 6. The CDR3 spells CASSLRTGNYEQYV. CDR3 DNA sequence: TGTGCCAGCTCACTAAGGACAGGCAACTACGAGCAGTACGTC.

The chain combines TRBV28 with TRBJ2-7, with a tentative D call TRBD2 (5 bases). Germline V gives CDR1 MDHEN, CDR2 SYDVKM. The V gene lost 2 bases and the J gene lost 0 bases, with 17 bases spanning the gap. CDR3 size: 17 residues. The CDR3 DNA reads TGTGCCAGCAGTTTAAACCCCTCCGAGGGAAGCTCCTACGAGCAGTACGTC. Encoded protein: CASSLNPSEGSSYEQYV.

This clonotype occurred a few times. The genes are TRBV4-1 and TRBJ2-1, with D possibly being TRBD1 (5 bases). The CDR3 is 16 amino acids. The ends were cut back, 1 base at V and 5 bases at J, with 15 bases in the middle. Germline CDR1 and CDR2: MGHRA and YSYEKL. The CDR3 region has the DNA TGCGCCAGCAGCCAAGGTTTTCGCAGGGCCCACAATGAGCAGTTCTTC. Protein product: CASSQGFRRAHNEQFF.

This clonotype was seen a few times. The chain combines TRBV6-2 or TRBV6-3 with TRBJ2-1, with D possibly matching TRBD2 (5 bases). CDR1 is MNHEY and CDR2 is SVGEGT in the germline V gene. This CDR3 is 14 amino acids long. With 7 bases removed from V and 8 bases from J, the gap between germline ends came to 18 bases. The CDR3 sequence is CASIAPMRVDEQFF. Here the CDR3 DNA reads TGTGCCAGCATCGCCCCTATGAGGGTCGATGAGCAGTTCTTC.

The chain couples TRBV4-3 to TRBJ1-5; D is unresolved. Germline CDR1 LGHNA, CDR2 YSLEER. This CDR3 has 14 residues. Deletions cut 4 bases from V and 7 bases from J, with 14 bases between. CDR3 nucleotides: TGCGCCAGCAGCCCCTCATTGCTATTCCAGCCCCAGCATTTT. This translates into CASSPSLLFQPQHF.

The chain recombines TRBV29-1 with TRBJ2-7; maybe TRBD1 (5 bases). The V gene lost 5 bases and the J gene lost 0 bases, with 11 bases spanning the gap. The CDR3 is 13 residues long. Germline V gene sequence: CDR1 SQVTM, CDR2 ANQGSEA. The CDR3 region has the DNA TGCAGCGTTCGGACATTCAGCTCCTACGAGCAGTACTTC. Protein: CSVRTFSSYEQYF.